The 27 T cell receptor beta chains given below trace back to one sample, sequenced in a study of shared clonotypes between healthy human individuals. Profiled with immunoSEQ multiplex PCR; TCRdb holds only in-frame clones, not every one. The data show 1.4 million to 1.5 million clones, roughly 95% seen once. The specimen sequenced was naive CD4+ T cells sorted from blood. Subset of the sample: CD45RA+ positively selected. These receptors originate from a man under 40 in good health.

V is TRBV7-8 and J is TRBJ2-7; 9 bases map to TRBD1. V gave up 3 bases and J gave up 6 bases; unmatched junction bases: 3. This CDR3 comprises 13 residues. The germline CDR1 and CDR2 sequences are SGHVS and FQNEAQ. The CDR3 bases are TGTGCCAGCAGCTTGGGACAGGGCGGCGAGCAGTACTTC. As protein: CASSLGQGGEQYF.

CDR3 residues: CASSGLAASSYNEQFF. The CDR3 bases are TGTGCCAGCAGTGGACTAGCGGCGAGCTCCTACAATGAGCAGTTCTTC. The chain has TRBV28 and TRBJ2-1; 10 nucleotides line up with TRBD2. Trimming at V came to 5 bases and at J to 0 bases, leaving 4 bases not matched to a gene. Germline values: CDR1 MDHEN, CDR2 SYDVKM. The CDR3 sequence is 16 residues long.

CDR3 nucleotide sequence: TGCAGCGTTGTGCTAGCAGGGGGCTGGGGAAAACACAAATACGCAGATACGCAGTATTTT. Translation gives CSVVLAGGWGKHKYADTQYF. The rearrangement links TRBV29-1 to TRBJ2-3, with TRBD1 identical over 8 bases. The CDR3 contains 20 residues. Germline values: CDR1 SQVTM, CDR2 ANQGSEA. V dropped 4 bases and J dropped 4; count of bases not matched to a gene: 25.

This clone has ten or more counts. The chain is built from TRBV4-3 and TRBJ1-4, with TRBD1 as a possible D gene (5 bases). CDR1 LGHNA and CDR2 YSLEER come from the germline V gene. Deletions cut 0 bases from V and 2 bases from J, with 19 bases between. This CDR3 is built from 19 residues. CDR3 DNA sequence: TGCGCCAGCAGCCAAGATAGGGTGGGCTCGGGGGGGACTAATGAAAAACTGTTTTTT. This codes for CASSQDRVGSGGTNEKLFF.

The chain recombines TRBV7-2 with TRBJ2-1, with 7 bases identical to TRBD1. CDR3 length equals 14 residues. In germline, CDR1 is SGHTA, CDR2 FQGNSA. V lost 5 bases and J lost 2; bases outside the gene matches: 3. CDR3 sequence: CASSPDRAYNEQFF. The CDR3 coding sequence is TGTGCCAGCAGCCCCGACAGGGCCTACAATGAGCAGTTCTTC.

This CDR3 is CATSPRAVNTEAFF. Here the CDR3 DNA reads TGTGCCACCAGCCCAAGGGCGGTGAACACTGAAGCTTTCTTT. V gene TRBV15 combines with J gene TRBJ1-1, with D unclear. CDR3 length: 14 amino acids. Germline CDR1 is LNHNV and CDR2 is YYDKDF (reference sequence). Trimming took 5 bases from V and 0 from J, leaving 10 bases between them.

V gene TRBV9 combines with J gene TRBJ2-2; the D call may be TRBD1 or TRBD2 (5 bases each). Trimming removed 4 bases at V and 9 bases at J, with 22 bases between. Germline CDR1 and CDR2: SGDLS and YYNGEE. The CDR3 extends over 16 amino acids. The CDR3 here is CASSPALLVGDRELFF. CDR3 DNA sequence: TGTGCCAGCAGCCCAGCCCTACTAGTGGGGGACCGGGAGCTGTTTTTT.

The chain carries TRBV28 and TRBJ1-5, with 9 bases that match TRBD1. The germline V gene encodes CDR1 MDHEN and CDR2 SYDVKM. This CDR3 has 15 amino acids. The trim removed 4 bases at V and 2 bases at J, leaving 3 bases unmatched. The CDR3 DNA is TGTGCCAGCAGTTCACAGGGGGCTGGCAATCAGCCCCAGCATTTT. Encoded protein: CASSSQGAGNQPQHF.

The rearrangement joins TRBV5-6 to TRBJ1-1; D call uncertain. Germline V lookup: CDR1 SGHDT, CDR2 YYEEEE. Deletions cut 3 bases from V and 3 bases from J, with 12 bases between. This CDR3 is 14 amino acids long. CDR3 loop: CASSYRTWDTEAFF. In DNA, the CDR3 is TGTGCCAGCAGCTACCGAACTTGGGACACTGAAGCTTTCTTT. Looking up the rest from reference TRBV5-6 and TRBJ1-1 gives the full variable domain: DAGVTQSPTHLIKTRGQQVTLRCSPKSGHDTVSWYQQALGQGPQFIFQYYEEEERQRGNFPDRFSGHQFPNYSSELNVNALLLGDSALYLCASSYRTWDTEAFFGQGTRLTVV.

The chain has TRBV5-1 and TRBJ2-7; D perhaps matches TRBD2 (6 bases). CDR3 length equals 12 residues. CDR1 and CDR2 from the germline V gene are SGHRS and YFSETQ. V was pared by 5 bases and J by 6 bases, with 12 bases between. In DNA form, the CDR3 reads TGCGCCAGCAGTCCGGAGGGTCTCGAGCAGTACTTC. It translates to CASSPEGLEQYF.

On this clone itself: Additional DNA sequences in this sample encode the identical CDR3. CDR3 bases: TGCGCCAGCAGCCCGGACCGGACCTACGAGCAGTACTTC. Residues: CASSPDRTYEQYF. The chain couples TRBV5-1 to TRBJ2-7; D is ambiguous. CDR1 and CDR2 from the germline V gene are SGHRS and YFSETQ. The CDR3 contains 13 residues. V lost 4 bases to trimming and J lost 2 bases, with 10 bases between them.

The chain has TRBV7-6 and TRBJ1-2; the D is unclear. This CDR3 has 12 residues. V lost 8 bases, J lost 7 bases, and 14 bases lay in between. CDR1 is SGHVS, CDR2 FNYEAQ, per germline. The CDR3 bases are TGTGCCAGCGGGTCGGGAGTTGGTGGCTACACCTTC. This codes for CASGSGVGGYTF.

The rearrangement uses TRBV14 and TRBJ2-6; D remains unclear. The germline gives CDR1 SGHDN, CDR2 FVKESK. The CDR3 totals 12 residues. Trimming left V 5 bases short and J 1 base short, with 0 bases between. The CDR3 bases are TGTGCCAGCAGCTCTGGGGCCAACGTCCTGACTTTC. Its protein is CASSSGANVLTF. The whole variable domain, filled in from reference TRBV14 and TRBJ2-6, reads EAGVTQFPSHSVIEKGQTVTLRCDPISGHDNLYWYRRVMGKEIKFLLHFVKESKQDESGMPNNRFLAERTGGTYSTLKVQPAELEDSGVYFCASSSGANVLTFGAGSRLTVL.

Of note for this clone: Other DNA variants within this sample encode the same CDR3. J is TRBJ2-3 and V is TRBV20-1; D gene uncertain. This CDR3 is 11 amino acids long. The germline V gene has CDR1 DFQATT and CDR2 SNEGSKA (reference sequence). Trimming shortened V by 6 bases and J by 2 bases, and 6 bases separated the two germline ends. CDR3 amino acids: CSAPNTDTQYF. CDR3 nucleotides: TGCAGTGCACCTAACACAGATACGCAGTATTTT.

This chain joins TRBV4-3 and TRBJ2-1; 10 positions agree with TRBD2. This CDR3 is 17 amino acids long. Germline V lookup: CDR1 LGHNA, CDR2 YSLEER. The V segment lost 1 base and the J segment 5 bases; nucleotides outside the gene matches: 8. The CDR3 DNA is TGCGCCAGCAGCCAAGCTTGGACTAGCGGAAGCGACAATGAGCAGTTCTTC. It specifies CASSQAWTSGSDNEQFF.

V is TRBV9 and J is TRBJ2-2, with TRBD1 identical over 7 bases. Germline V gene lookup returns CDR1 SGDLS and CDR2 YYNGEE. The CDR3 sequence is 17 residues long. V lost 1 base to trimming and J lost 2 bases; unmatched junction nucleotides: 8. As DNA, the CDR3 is TGTGCCAGCAGCGTAAGAGAAGGGGGCGGAAACACCGGGGAGCTGTTTTTT. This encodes CASSVREGGGNTGELFF.

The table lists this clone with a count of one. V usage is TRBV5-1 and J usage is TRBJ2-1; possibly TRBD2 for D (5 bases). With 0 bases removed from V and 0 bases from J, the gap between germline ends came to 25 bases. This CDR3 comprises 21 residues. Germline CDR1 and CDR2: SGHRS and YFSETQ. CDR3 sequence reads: CASSLALGSAELKNSYNEQFF. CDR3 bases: TGCGCCAGCAGCTTGGCCCTCGGGTCAGCGGAGCTAAAAAACTCCTACAATGAGCAGTTCTTC.

The CDR3 nucleotides are TGTGCCAGCTCACGGGGGTTTCCCCCCACAGATACGCAGTATTTT. Translating it yields CASSRGFPPTDTQYF. The chain employs TRBV18 and TRBJ2-3, with D perhaps assigned TRBD1 or TRBD2 (5 bases each). Trimming removed 4 bases at V and 2 bases at J, with 13 bases between. The CDR3 is made up of 15 amino acids. Germline V lookup: CDR1 KGHSH, CDR2 LQKENI.

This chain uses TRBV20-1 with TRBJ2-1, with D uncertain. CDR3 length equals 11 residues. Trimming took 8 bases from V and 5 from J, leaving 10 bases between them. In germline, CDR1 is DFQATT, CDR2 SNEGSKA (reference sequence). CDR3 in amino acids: CSSTVNNEQFF. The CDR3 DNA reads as TGCAGTTCCACAGTTAACAATGAGCAGTTCTTC.

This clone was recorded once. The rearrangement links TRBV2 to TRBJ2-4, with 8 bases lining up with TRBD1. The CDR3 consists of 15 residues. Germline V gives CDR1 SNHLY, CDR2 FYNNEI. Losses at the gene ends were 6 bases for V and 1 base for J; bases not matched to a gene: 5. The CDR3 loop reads CASRKDRVAKNIQYF. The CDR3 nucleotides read TGTGCCAGCAGGAAGGACAGGGTGGCCAAAAACATTCAGTACTTC.

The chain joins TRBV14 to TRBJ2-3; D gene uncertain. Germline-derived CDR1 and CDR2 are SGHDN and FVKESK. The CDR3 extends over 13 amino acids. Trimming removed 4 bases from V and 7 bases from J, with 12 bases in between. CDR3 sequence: CASSRPPAHTQYF. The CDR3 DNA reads TGTGCCAGCAGCCGGCCCCCGGCCCATACGCAGTATTTT.

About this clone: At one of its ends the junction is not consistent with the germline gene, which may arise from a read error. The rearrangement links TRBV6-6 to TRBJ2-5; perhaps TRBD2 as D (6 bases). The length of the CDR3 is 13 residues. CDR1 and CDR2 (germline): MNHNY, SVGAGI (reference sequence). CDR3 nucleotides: TGCGTCAGTCGGCGGGATGGGGGGGAGACCCAGTACTTC. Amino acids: CVSRRDGGETQYF.

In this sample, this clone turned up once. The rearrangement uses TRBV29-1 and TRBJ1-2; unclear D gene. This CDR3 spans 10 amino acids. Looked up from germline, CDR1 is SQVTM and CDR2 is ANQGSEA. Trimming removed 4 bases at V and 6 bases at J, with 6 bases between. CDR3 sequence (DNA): TGCAGCGTTGCAGGAAATGGCTACACCTTC. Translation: CSVAGNGYTF.

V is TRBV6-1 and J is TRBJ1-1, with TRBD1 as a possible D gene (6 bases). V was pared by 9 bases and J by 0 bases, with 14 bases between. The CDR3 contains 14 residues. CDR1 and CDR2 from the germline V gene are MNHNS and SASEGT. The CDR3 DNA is TGTGCCAGATCCCGACAGGCCATGAACACTGAAGCTTTCTTT. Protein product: CARSRQAMNTEAFF.

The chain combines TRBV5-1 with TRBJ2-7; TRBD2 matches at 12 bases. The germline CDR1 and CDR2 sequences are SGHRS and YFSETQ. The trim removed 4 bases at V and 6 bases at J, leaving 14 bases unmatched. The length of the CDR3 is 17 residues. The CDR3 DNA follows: TGCGCCAGCAGCGGCCCCTCTAGCGGGAGGGCCCGCGTCGAGCAGTACTTC. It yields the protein CASSGPSSGRARVEQYF. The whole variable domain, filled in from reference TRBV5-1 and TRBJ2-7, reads KAGVTQTPRYLIKTRGQQVTLSCSPISGHRSVSWYQQTPGQGLQFLFEYFSETQRNKGNFPGRFSGRQFSNSRSEMNVSTLELGDSALYLCASSGPSSGRARVEQYFGPGTRLTVT.

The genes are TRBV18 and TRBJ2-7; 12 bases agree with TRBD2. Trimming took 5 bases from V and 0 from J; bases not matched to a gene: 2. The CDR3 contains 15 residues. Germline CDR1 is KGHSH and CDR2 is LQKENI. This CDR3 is CASSGLAGRSYEQYF. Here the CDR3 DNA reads TGTGCCAGCTCAGGACTAGCGGGGCGCTCCTACGAGCAGTACTTC.

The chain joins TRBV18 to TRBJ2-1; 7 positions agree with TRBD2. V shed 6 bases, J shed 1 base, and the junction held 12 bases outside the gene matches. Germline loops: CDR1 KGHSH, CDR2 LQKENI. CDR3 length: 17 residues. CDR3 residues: CASSAWEGVKSYNEQFF. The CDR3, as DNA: TGTGCCAGCTCTGCCTGGGAGGGAGTTAAGTCCTACAATGAGCAGTTCTTC. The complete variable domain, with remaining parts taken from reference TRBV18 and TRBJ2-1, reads NAGVMQNPRHLVRRRGQEARLRCSPMKGHSHVYWYRQLPEEGLKFMVYLQKENIIDESGMPKERFSAEFPKEGPSILRIQQVVRGDSAAYFCASSAWEGVKSYNEQFFGPGTRLTVL.